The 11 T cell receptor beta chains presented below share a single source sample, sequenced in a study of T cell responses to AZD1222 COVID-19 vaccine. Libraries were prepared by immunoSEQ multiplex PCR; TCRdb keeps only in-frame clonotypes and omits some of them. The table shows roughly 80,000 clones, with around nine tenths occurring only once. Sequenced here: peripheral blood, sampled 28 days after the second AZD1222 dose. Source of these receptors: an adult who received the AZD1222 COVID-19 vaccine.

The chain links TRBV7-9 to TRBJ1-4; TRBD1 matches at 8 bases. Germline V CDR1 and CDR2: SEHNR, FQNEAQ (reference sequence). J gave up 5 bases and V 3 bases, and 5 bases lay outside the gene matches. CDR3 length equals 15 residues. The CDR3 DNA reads TGTGCCAGCAGCTTTGGAGACAGGGGAAATGAAAAACTGTTTTTT. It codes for CASSFGDRGNEKLFF.

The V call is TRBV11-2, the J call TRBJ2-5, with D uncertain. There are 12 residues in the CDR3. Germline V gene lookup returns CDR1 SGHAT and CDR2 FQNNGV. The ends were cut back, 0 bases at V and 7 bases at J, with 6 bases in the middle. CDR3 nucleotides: TGTGCCAGCAGCTTAGAGAGTAGGACCCAGTACTTC. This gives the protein CASSLESRTQYF.

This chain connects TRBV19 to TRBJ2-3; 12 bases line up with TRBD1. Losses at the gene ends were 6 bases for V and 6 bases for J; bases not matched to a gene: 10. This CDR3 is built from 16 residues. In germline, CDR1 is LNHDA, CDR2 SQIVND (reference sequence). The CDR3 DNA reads TGTGCCAGTAGCATCCCGGGACAGGGGGCGCGGGATACGCAGTATTTT. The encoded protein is CASSIPGQGARDTQYF.

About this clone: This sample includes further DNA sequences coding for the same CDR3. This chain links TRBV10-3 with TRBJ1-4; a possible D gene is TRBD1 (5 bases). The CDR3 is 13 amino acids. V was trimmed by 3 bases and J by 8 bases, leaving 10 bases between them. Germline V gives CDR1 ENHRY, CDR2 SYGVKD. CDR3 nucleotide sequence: TGTGCCATCAGTGAACGGGGGGACGAAAAACTGTTTTTT. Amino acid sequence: CAISERGDEKLFF.

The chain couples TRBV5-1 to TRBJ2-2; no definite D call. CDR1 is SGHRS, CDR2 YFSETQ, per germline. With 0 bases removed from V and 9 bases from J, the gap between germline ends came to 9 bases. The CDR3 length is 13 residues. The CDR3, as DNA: TGCGCCAGCAGCTTGGCAGGCCTCCGGGAGCTGTTTTTT. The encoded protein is CASSLAGLRELFF. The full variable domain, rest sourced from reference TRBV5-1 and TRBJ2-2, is KAGVTQTPRYLIKTRGQQVTLSCSPISGHRSVSWYQQTPGQGLQFLFEYFSETQRNKGNFPGRFSGRQFSNSRSEMNVSTLELGDSALYLCASSLAGLRELFFGEGSRLTVL.

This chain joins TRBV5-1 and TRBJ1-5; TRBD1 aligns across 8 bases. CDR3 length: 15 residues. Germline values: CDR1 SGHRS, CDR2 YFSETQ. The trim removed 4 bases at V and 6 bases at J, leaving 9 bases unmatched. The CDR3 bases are TGCGCCAGCAGCCCAGGGACAGGTGTAAGTCAGCCCCAGCATTTT. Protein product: CASSPGTGVSQPQHF.

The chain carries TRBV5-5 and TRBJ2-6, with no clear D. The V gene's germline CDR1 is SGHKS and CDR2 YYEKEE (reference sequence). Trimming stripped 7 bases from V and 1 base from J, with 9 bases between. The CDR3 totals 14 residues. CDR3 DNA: TGTGCCAGCCAGGATCGGTCTGGGGCCAACGTCCTGACTTTC. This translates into CASQDRSGANVLTF.

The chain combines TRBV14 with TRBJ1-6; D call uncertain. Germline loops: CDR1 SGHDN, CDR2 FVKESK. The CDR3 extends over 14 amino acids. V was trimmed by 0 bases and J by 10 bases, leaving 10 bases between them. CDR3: CASSQDLPRSPLHF. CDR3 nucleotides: TGTGCCAGCAGCCAAGATCTCCCAAGATCACCCCTCCACTTT.

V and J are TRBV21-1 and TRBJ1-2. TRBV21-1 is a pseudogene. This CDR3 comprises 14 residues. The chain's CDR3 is CASSLRDGNYGYTF. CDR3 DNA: TGTGCCAGCAGCCTGCGGGACGGGAACTATGGCTACACCTTC.

CDR3 residues: CASSLRRQSSYNSPLHF. DNA for the CDR3: TGTGCCAGCAGCTTGAGAAGACAGAGCTCCTATAATTCACCCCTCCACTTT. This chain uses TRBV28 with TRBJ1-6; tentative D call: TRBD1 (5 bases). The CDR3 is made up of 17 amino acids. Per germline, CDR1 MDHEN and CDR2 SYDVKM. The V gene lost 6 bases and the J gene lost 0 bases, with 15 bases spanning the gap.

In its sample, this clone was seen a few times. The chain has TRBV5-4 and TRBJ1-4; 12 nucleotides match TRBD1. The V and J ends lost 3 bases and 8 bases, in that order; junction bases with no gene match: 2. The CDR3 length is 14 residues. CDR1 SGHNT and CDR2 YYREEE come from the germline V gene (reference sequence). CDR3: CASSWDRGQEKLFF. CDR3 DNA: TGTGCCAGCAGCTGGGACAGGGGGCAGGAAAAACTGTTTTTT.